This paragraph covers one T cell receptor (beta chain) sequence. Documented time point: newly diagnosed GD, antithyroid drugs for less than 3 months. From PBMCs, RNA was extracted and then used to make the TCR library. The entry originates in a study of regulatory T cells in long-lasting Graves disease. Library construction for TCR beta used iRepertoire HTBI primers and Arm-PCR of CDR3 regions. TCRdb processed the multiplex PCR reads anew with MiXCR; each CDR3 protein has one entry. The table shows under 500,000 distinct CDR3 sequences, with about a sixth occurring only once. This CDR3 comprises 13 residues. V was clipped by 5 bases and J by 7 bases, with 11 bases between them. Germline V gene lookup returns CDR1 MNHNS and CDR2 SASEGT. The same sample was also studied in work on T cells in Graves' hyperthyroidism and ophthalmopathy.

The rearrangement uses TRBV6-1 and TRBJ1-4; no clear D gene. Material: peripheral blood mononuclear cells (PBMCs), obtained at new diagnosis, from a patient treated with antithyroid drugs. The TCR originated in a woman aged 25 to 39 with Graves disease. Here the CDR3 DNA reads TGTGCCAGCAGTAGGTCTCCAGCTGAAAAACTGTTTTTT. Translated: CASSRSPAEKLFF.